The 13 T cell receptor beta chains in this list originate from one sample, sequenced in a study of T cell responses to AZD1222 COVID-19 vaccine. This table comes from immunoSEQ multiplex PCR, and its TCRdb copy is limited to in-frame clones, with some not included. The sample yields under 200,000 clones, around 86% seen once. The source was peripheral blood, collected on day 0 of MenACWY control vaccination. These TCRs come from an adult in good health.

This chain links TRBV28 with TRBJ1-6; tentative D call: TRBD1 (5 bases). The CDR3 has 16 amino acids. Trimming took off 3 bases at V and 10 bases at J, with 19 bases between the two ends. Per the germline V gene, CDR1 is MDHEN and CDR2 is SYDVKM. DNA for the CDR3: TGTGCCAGCAGTTTTAAGGCAGGGTGGGGGAAATCACCCCTCCACTTT. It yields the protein CASSFKAGWGKSPLHF.

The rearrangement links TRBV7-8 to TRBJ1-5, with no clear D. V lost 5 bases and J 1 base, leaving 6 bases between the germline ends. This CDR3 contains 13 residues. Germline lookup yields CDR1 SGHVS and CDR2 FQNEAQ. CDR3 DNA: TGTGCCAGCAGCACCGACAGCAATCAGCCCCAGCATTTT. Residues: CASSTDSNQPQHF.

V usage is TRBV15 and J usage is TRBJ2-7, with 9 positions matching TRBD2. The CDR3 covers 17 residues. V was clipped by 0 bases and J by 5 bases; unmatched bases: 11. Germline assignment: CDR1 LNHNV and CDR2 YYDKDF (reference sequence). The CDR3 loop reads CATSRDRLVAGVDEQYF. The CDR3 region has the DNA TGTGCCACCAGCAGAGATCGGCTAGTAGCGGGAGTGGACGAGCAGTACTTC. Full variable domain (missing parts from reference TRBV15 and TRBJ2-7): DAMVIQNPRYQVTQFGKPVTLSCSQTLNHNVMYWYQQKSSQAPKLLFHYYDKDFNNEADTPDNFQSRRPNTSFCFLDIRSPGLGDTAMYLCATSRDRLVAGVDEQYFGPGTRLTVT.

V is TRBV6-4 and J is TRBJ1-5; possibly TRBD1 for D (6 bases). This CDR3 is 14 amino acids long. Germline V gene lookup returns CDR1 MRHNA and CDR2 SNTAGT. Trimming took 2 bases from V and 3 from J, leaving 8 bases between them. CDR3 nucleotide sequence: TGTGCCAGCAGTGACCGACAGGCCAATCAGCCCCAGCATTTT. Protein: CASSDRQANQPQHF.

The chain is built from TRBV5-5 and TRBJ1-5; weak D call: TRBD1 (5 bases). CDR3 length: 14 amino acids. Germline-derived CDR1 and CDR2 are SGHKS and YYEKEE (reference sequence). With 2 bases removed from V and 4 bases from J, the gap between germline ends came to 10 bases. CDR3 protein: CASSFRVGNQPQHF. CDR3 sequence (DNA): TGTGCCAGCAGCTTCAGGGTTGGGAATCAGCCCCAGCATTTT. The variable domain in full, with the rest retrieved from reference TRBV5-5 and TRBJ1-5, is DAGVTQSPTHLIKTRGQQVTLRCSPISGHKSVSWYQQVLGQGPQFIFQYYEKEERGRGNFPDRFSARQFPNYSSELNVNALLLGDSALYLCASSFRVGNQPQHFGDGTRLSIL.

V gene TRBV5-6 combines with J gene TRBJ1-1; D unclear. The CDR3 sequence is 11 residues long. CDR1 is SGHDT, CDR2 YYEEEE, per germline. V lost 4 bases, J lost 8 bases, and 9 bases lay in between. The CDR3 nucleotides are TGTGCCAGCAGCCTCCGGGCGGAAGCTTTCTTT. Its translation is CASSLRAEAFF.

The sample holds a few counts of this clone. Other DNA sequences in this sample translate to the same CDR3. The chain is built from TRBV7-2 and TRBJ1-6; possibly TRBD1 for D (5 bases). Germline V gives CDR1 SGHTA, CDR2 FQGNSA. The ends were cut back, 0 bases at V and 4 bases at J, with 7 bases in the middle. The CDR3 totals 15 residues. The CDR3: CASSLAAGYNSPLHF. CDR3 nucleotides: TGTGCCAGCAGCTTAGCGGCAGGGTATAATTCACCCCTCCACTTT.

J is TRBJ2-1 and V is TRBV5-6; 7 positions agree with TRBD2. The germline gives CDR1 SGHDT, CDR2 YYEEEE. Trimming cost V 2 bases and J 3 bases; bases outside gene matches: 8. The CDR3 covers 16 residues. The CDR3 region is CASSLDREAGYNEQFF. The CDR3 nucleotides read TGTGCCAGCAGCTTAGACCGGGAGGCGGGCTACAATGAGCAGTTCTTC.

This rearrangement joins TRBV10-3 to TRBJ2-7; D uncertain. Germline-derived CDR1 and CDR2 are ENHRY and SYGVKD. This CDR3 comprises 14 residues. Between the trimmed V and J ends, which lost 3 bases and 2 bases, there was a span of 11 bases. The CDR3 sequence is CAISDLLTAYEQYF. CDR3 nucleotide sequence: TGTGCCATCAGTGATCTACTTACGGCCTACGAGCAGTACTTC.

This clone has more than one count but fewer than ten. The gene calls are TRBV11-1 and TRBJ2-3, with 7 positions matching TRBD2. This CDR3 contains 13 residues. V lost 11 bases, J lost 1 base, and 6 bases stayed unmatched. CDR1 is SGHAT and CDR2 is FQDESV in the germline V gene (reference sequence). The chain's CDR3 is CAVLGRGTDTQYF. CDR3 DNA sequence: TGTGCCGTTCTGGGGAGGGGCACAGATACGCAGTATTTT.

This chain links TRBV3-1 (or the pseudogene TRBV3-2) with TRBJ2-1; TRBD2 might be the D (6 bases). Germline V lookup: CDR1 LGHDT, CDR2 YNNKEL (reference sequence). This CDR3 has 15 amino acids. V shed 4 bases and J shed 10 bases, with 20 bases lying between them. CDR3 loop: CASSPTPTRSGEQFF. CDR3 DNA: TGTGCCAGCAGCCCGACCCCGACAAGGAGCGGGGAGCAGTTCTTC.

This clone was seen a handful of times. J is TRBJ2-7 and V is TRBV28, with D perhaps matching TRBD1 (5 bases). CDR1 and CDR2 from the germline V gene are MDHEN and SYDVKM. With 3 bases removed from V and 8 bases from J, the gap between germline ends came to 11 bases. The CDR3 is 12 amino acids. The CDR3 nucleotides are TGTGCCAGCAGTTTCTCAGGGCCCAAGCAGTACTTC. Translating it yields CASSFSGPKQYF.

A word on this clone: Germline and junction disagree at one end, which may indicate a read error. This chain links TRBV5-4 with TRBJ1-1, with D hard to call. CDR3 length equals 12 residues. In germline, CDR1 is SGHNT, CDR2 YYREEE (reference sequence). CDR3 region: CASSHVDTEAFF. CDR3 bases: TGTGCCAGCAGCCATGTTGACACGGAAGCTTTCTTT.